A single sample gave rise to the 10 T cell receptor beta chains below, sequenced in a study of blood T cell repertoires in COVID-19. The data were produced by immunoSEQ multiplex PCR, yet TCRdb's version contains in-frame clones alone and is incomplete. The table records 150,000 or so clones, 80% to 90% of them present only once. Material for sequencing was peripheral blood. The receptor set was obtained from a man younger than 30 with COVID-19, enrolled during active disease.

The chain uses TRBV6-2 or TRBV6-3 and TRBJ2-5; 14 bases are a match to TRBD2. This CDR3 comprises 19 residues. V lost 2 bases to trimming and J lost 1 base; unmatched junction nucleotides: 9. Germline V gives CDR1 MNHEY, CDR2 SVGEGT. CDR3 residues: CASSYVTGTSGRGQETQYF. Written as DNA, the CDR3 is TGTGCCAGCAGTTACGTTACCGGGACTAGCGGGAGAGGCCAAGAGACCCAGTACTTC.

V is TRBV6-5 and J is TRBJ1-1; D may be TRBD1 (5 bases). Per the germline V gene, CDR1 is MNHEY and CDR2 is SVGAGI. The CDR3 loop spans 15 amino acids. V gave up 0 bases and J gave up 3 bases, with 11 bases separating them. Here the CDR3 DNA reads TGTGCCAGCAGTTACTCCTCGGGGGTGGACACTGAAGCTTTCTTT. Protein: CASSYSSGVDTEAFF.

This chain joins TRBV7-2 and TRBJ1-1; 8 bases map to TRBD1. This CDR3 is built from 15 residues. CDR1 and CDR2 (germline): SGHTA, FQGNSA. After removal of 1 base from V and 4 bases from J, the junction contained 5 bases not matched to a gene. The CDR3 DNA reads TGTGCCAGCAGCTTAGTACAGGGGGGTAGCACTGAAGCTTTCTTT. Amino acid sequence: CASSLVQGGSTEAFF.

The chain recombines TRBV9 with TRBJ2-1, with 9 nucleotides matching TRBD2. Per the germline V gene, CDR1 is SGDLS and CDR2 is YYNGEE. V trimming: 3 bases; J trimming: 10 bases; junction bases outside the gene matches: 5. The CDR3 has 13 amino acids. The CDR3 loop reads CASSGGLAPEQFF. The CDR3 bases are TGTGCCAGCAGCGGAGGACTAGCGCCGGAGCAGTTCTTC.

The chain uses TRBV18 and TRBJ2-7; maybe TRBD1 (6 bases). The CDR3 is 13 residues long. Deletions cut 3 bases from V and 5 bases from J, with 11 bases between. The germline gives CDR1 KGHSH, CDR2 LQKENI. The CDR3 region is CASSPDSHDEQYF. In DNA, the CDR3 is TGTGCCAGCTCACCGGACAGCCACGACGAGCAGTACTTC.

J is TRBJ2-5 and V is TRBV10-3; TRBD1 might be the D (6 bases). The V and J ends lost 5 bases and 1 base respectively, with 11 bases between them. Germline-derived CDR1 and CDR2 are ENHRY and SYGVKD. This CDR3 is 14 amino acids long. In nucleotides, the CDR3 is TGTGCCATCAGTCCGGACAGAACCCAAGAGACCCAGTACTTC. Amino acids: CAISPDRTQETQYF.

V and J are TRBV19 and TRBJ2-2, with D possibly matching TRBD2 (6 bases). The CDR3 is made up of 16 amino acids. Trimming removed 4 bases from V and 0 bases from J, with 12 bases in between. Germline V gene data show CDR1 as LNHDA and CDR2 as SQIVND (reference sequence). In DNA form, the CDR3 reads TGTGCCAGTAGTACTGGGACGGGAGCGAACACCGGGGAGCTGTTTTTT. It yields the protein CASSTGTGANTGELFF. Filled out from reference TRBV19 and TRBJ2-2, the complete variable domain reads DGGITQSPKYLFRKEGQNVTLSCEQNLNHDAMYWYRQDPGQGLRLIYYSQIVNDFQKGDIAEGYSVSREKKESFPLTVTSAQKNPTAFYLCASSTGTGANTGELFFGEGSRLTVL.

The rearrangement joins TRBV5-1 to TRBJ2-2; D is perhaps TRBD1 (6 bases). The CDR3 totals 15 residues. V dropped 0 bases and J dropped 2 bases, with 8 bases sitting between them. Germline V gives CDR1 SGHRS, CDR2 YFSETQ. CDR3 in amino acids: CASSLVGANTGELFF. The CDR3 nucleotides are TGCGCCAGCAGCTTGGTGGGGGCAAACACCGGGGAGCTGTTTTTT.

J is TRBJ1-2 and V is TRBV6-2 or TRBV6-3; D is ambiguous. CDR1 and CDR2 (germline): MNHEY, SVGEGT. Trimming removed 2 bases at V and 9 bases at J, with 7 bases between. CDR3 length equals 11 residues. Here the CDR3 DNA reads TGTGCCAGCAGTTACGCGGGTAGCTACACCTTC. It encodes CASSYAGSYTF.

The chain employs TRBV9 and TRBJ2-7, with a tentative D call TRBD1 (6 bases). This CDR3 has 15 amino acids. Deletions cut 0 bases from V and 2 bases from J, with 12 bases between. The germline CDR1 and CDR2 sequences are SGDLS and YYNGEE. The CDR3 DNA follows: TGTGCCAGCAGCGTAGGAGGGGGACCCACCTACGAGCAGTACTTC. It encodes CASSVGGGPTYEQYF.